Presented here are 4 T cell receptor beta chains from one specimen sequenced in a study of molecular identifiers for immune sequencing clone quantification listed by TCRdb under 2018. To prepare the library, PCR was applied. Instrument on record: NextSeq 500. TCRdb handled the public reads itself, with Q25 trimming in fastp and clone calling in MiXCR, and kept productive beta chains. A single entry per CDR3 protein holds the most common genes and DNA from its merged rows. The sample data list under 600,000 distinct CDR3 sequences, and 25% of these were observed just once. The ten largest clones represent under 0.85% of the sample. The sequencing input was naive CD8+ T cells from blood, with Jurkat cell RNA spiked in. The cell subset or site label, read with the paper, signifies: FACS-sorted CD8+CD4-CCR7+CD45RA+ naive T cells. Receptor source: a human donor in good health. Some libraries in this study had Jurkat cell RNA spiked in.

V gene TRBV19 combines with J gene TRBJ2-6; D uncertain. Germline V gene sequence: CDR1 LNHDA, CDR2 SQIVND (reference sequence). The CDR3 loop spans 12 amino acids. The ends were cut back, 7 bases at V and 14 bases at J, with 15 bases in the middle. CDR3 loop: CASTLENSILTF. The CDR3 region has the DNA TGTGCCAGTACCCTGGAAAACTCGATCCTGACTTTC.

The chain uses TRBV7-2 and TRBJ2-3; D might be TRBD2 (6 bases). Per germline, CDR1 SGHTA and CDR2 FQGNSA. V lost 5 bases and J 4 bases, leaving 13 bases between the germline ends. CDR3 length: 14 amino acids. The CDR3 nucleotides read TGTGCCAGCAGCCCGCTAGCGAGCCCAGATACGCAGTATTTT. Protein: CASSPLASPDTQYF. The entire variable domain, with the rest obtained from reference TRBV7-2 and TRBJ2-3, is as follows: GAGVSQSPSNKVTEKGKDVELRCDPISGHTALYWYRQSLGQGLEFLIYFQGNSAPDKSGLPSDRFSAERTGGSVSTLTIQRTQQEDSAVYLCASSPLASPDTQYFGPGTRLTVL.

Details on this clonotype: This sequence may be a read error, since a much larger clone differs from it by one base. This chain links TRBV6-2 or TRBV6-3 with TRBJ1-5; D gene unclear. CDR3 length equals 14 residues. From germline, CDR1 is MNHEY and CDR2 SVGEGT. CDR3 in DNA: TGTGCCAGCAGTCTAAGACAAGGCAATCAGCTCCAGCATTTT. This encodes CASSLRQGNQLQHF.

In this sample, this clonotype turned up many times. The rearrangement joins TRBV20-1 to TRBJ2-3, with D perhaps matching TRBD1 (6 bases). Germline V gene sequence: CDR1 DFQATT, CDR2 SNEGSKA (reference sequence). V lost 0 bases to trimming and J lost 4 bases, with 17 bases between them. The CDR3 length is 16 residues. CDR3 DNA: TGCAGTGCTAGAGAATGGCTACAGGGTAGTTCAGATACGCAGTATTTT. It specifies CSAREWLQGSSDTQYF.